A selection of T cell receptor beta chains follows, all from one sample in a study of blood T cell repertoires in COVID-19. The data were produced by immunoSEQ multiplex PCR, yet TCRdb's version contains in-frame clones alone and is incomplete. Of about 130,000 clones in the sample, about 91% are singletons; the top ten hold over 9%. Sequenced material: peripheral blood. The receptors here all came from a middle-aged man with acute or convalescent COVID-19. The CDR3 runs from the conserved cysteine through the conserved F or W. The D gene is left open where the match is weak.

V gene: TRBV5-1
J gene: TRBJ1-1
D gene: TRBD1
CDR3 protein: CASSSRQGMNTEAFF
CDR3 DNA: TGCGCCAGCAGCTCCCGACAGGGTATGAACACTGAAGCTTTCTTT

V gene: TRBV28
J gene: TRBJ2-5
D gene: TRBD1
CDR3 protein: CASSSPGQGGTQYF
CDR3 DNA: TGTGCCAGCAGTTCCCCAGGACAGGGGGGGACCCAGTACTTC

V gene: TRBV18
J gene: TRBJ1-2
D gene: TRBD1
CDR3 protein: CASSPLGTENGYTF
CDR3 DNA: TGTGCCAGCTCACCACTTGGGACAGAGAATGGCTACACCTTC

V gene: TRBV5-1
J gene: TRBJ2-7
D gene: -
CDR3 protein: CASSLTASSGYEQYF
CDR3 DNA: TGCGCCAGCAGCTTGACTGCGAGTTCGGGCTACGAGCAGTACTTC

V gene: TRBV2
J gene: TRBJ2-7
D gene: -
CDR3 protein: CASSDMTTAYEQYF
CDR3 DNA: TGTGCCAGCAGTGACATGACAACAGCTTACGAGCAGTACTTC

V gene: TRBV19
J gene: TRBJ2-1
D gene: TRBD1
CDR3 protein: CASTPRTGSYNEQFF
CDR3 DNA: TGTGCCAGTACCCCTCGGACAGGCTCCTACAATGAGCAGTTCTTC

V gene: TRBV18
J gene: TRBJ1-1
D gene: -
CDR3 protein: CASSPARGADTEAFF
CDR3 DNA: TGTGCCAGCTCACCTGCGCGGGGGGCCGACACTGAAGCTTTCTTT

V gene: TRBV28
J gene: TRBJ1-2
D gene: TRBD1
CDR3 protein: CASSLGDSRGYGYTF
CDR3 DNA: TGTGCCAGCAGTTTAGGGGACAGCCGGGGGTATGGCTACACCTTC

V gene: TRBV7-9
J gene: TRBJ1-2
D gene: -
CDR3 protein: CASSLAATNYGYTF
CDR3 DNA: TGTGCCAGCAGCTTAGCTGCGACTAACTATGGCTACACCTTC

V gene: TRBV27
J gene: TRBJ2-7
D gene: TRBD1
CDR3 protein: CASSLYRGPWEQYF
CDR3 DNA: TGTGCCAGCAGTCTATACAGGGGCCCGTGGGAGCAGTACTTC

V gene: TRBV2
J gene: TRBJ2-7
D gene: TRBD1
CDR3 protein: CASSEQGDPYEQYF
CDR3 DNA: TGTGCCAGCAGCGAACAGGGGGATCCCTACGAGCAGTACTTC

V gene: TRBV29-1
J gene: TRBJ1-1
D gene: -
CDR3 protein: CSVVKYLVNTEAFF
CDR3 DNA: TGCAGCGTTGTGAAGTACCTAGTGAACACTGAAGCTTTCTTT

V gene: TRBV4-1
J gene: TRBJ1-1
D gene: -
CDR3 protein: CASSQVFPQRTEAFF
CDR3 DNA: TGCGCCAGCAGCCAAGTGTTCCCTCAGAGGACTGAAGCTTTCTTT

V gene: TRBV5-1
J gene: TRBJ2-2
D gene: TRBD1
CDR3 protein: CASSDGTGGTGELFF
CDR3 DNA: TGCGCCAGCAGCGACGGGACAGGGGGCACCGGGGAGCTGTTTTTT

V gene: TRBV28
J gene: TRBJ2-1
D gene: TRBD1
CDR3 protein: CALGDRGRYNEQFF
CDR3 DNA: TGTGCCCTAGGGGACAGGGGGCGGTACAATGAGCAGTTCTTC

V gene: TRBV6-5
J gene: TRBJ2-2
D gene: -
CDR3 protein: CASSYRRNGIGELFF
CDR3 DNA: TGTGCCAGCAGTTACCGGCGTAACGGGATCGGGGAGCTGTTTTTT

V gene: TRBV2
J gene: TRBJ2-3
D gene: TRBD1
CDR3 protein: CASSPRTGGIDTQYF
CDR3 DNA: TGTGCCAGCAGTCCTCGGACAGGGGGCATCGATACGCAGTATTTT